This T cell receptor (beta chain) stems from a study of cytomegalovirus exposure and HLA in healthy donors. Study-level information: Unique TCR beta sequences numbering about 100 million came from 150 million to 200 million T cells in an earlier analysis. Study outcomes and limitations: By HLA locus, TCR association rates varied in a later analysis, with DRB1 showing the most and HLA-C the fewest.

About this clone: Its antigen is as yet unknown.

Germline V gene data show CDR1 as SGHNT and CDR2 as YYREEE (reference sequence). CDR3 length: 15 residues. After removal of 3 bases from V and 6 bases from J, the junction contained 11 bases not matched to a gene. Primers: 60 Vbeta forward and 13 Jbeta reverse. Repertoires were generated with immunoSEQ multiplex PCR, while TCRdb's copy carries only in-frame clones and drops some. The data hold roughly 180,000 clones, with about three quarters observed a single time. Donors counted as nominally healthy when sampled, yet unrecorded immune exposures were likely. The clonotype was recovered from a female donor in good health and CMV-seronegative. The sequenced sample consisted of PBMCs. The gene calls are TRBV5-4 and TRBJ1-2; TRBD1 matches at 7 bases. DNA for the CDR3: TGTGCCAGCAGCTCCAGAACAGGGGCCTGGGATGGCTACACCTTC. This sequence encodes CASSSRTGAWDGYTF.